This T cell receptor beta chain was obtained from a study of control samples from healthy donors and cancer patients (dated by TCRdb to the early 2020s). Library creation used the immunoSEQ multiplex PCR assay. The source is immuneACCESS, and TCRdb retained only in-frame sequences with V and J called. Part of the clones is not carried over; for the studies checked, unresolved V genes explain less than half of this, and the remainder is unexplained. Present in this sample are 150,000 or so clones, about 94% of which were seen just once. Jointly, the top ten make up 13% to 15% of the sample. On this clone: Its cognate antigen has yet to be identified. Nothing much larger sits one base from this clone, and base qualities are not available.

V is cut back by 4 bases and J by 5 bases, with 8 bases in the junction unmatched. CDR1 and CDR2 (SGHRS, YFSETQ) derive from the germline V gene. The CDR3 spans 17 residues, from the cysteine through the phenylalanine. This entry keeps only the CDR3 DNA: 51 bases, framed from base 1. Sequencing was carried out using PBMCs. The sequence was obtained from a man aged 55 to 70 with colorectal cancer. Here the chain combines TRBV5-1 and TRBJ2-5, and TRBD2 matches 16 of the central bases. The nucleotides read TGCGCCAGCAGCGCCGGGACTAGCGGGGGGGCCGGGGAGACCCAGTACTTC. It translates as CASSAGTSGGAGETQYF.